Below are 28 T cell receptor beta chains sequenced from a single sample in a study of shared clonotypes between healthy human individuals. Clones were sequenced by immunoSEQ multiplex PCR, and TCRdb holds only the in-frame ones, with some missing. The sample has fewer than 650,000 clones, around 78% seen once. Sequencing was done on a sample of PBMCs. Receptors originate from a woman aged 40 to 50 in good health. Some clones in this sample may be carry-over from other donors' samples.

The chain couples TRBV15 to TRBJ1-5; D is unresolved. The germline V gene encodes CDR1 LNHNV and CDR2 YYDKDF (reference sequence). This CDR3 is 14 amino acids long. V lost 1 base, J lost 3 bases, and 7 bases lay in between. The CDR3 region has the DNA TGTGCCACCAGCAGAGTCCCCCCCAATCAGCCCCAGCATTTT. This sequence encodes CATSRVPPNQPQHF.

This clone was counted at least ten times. Distinct nucleotide sequences in the sample also encode this CDR3. The V call is TRBV25-1, the J call TRBJ2-1; TRBD1 might be the D (6 bases). This CDR3 spans 16 amino acids. The ends were cut back, 2 bases at V and 4 bases at J, with 15 bases in the middle. CDR1 MGHDK and CDR2 SYGVNS come from the germline V gene. CDR3 loop: CASSEHRDQTYNEQFF. The CDR3 region has the DNA TGTGCCAGCAGTGAACACAGGGACCAAACGTACAATGAGCAGTTCTTC.

The chain combines TRBV9 with TRBJ2-3; 8 nucleotides match TRBD2. Germline trimming cut 1 base from V and 3 bases from J; bases unmatched to any gene: 10. This CDR3 has 17 residues. Looked up from germline, CDR1 is SGDLS and CDR2 is YYNGEE. The CDR3 DNA follows: TGTGCCAGCAGCGTATTGGGCGGGAGGAGGAATACAGATACGCAGTATTTT. This gives the protein CASSVLGGRRNTDTQYF.

The chain has TRBV5-4 and TRBJ1-2; 8 bases line up with TRBD1. Trimming took 3 bases from V and 8 from J; bases not matched to a gene: 6. CDR1 and CDR2 from the germline V gene are SGHNT and YYREEE (reference sequence). This CDR3 has 13 amino acids. CDR3 sequence (DNA): TGTGCCAGCAGCTCGACAGGGGTCGGGGGCTACACCTTC. This codes for CASSSTGVGGYTF.

This clone was recorded only once. The same CDR3 is also encoded by other DNA sequences in this sample. The CDR3 DNA follows: TGTGCCAGCAGGTCAGGACAGGACACCGGGGAGCTGTTTTTT. It yields the protein CASRSGQDTGELFF. V gene TRBV28 combines with J gene TRBJ2-2; TRBD1 matches at 7 bases. This CDR3 is built from 14 residues. The V gene's germline CDR1 is MDHEN and CDR2 SYDVKM. V was pared by 6 bases and J by 3 bases, with 4 bases of the junction left unmatched.

There are many counts of this clone. J is TRBJ2-3 and V is TRBV9; D is perhaps TRBD1 (6 bases). The CDR3 is 16 residues long. Trimming took 3 bases from V and 2 from J, leaving 16 bases between them. The germline CDR1 and CDR2 sequences are SGDLS and YYNGEE. DNA of the CDR3: TGTGCCAGCAGCGAGACCGGACAGAGCCACACAGATACGCAGTATTTT. Its protein product is CASSETGQSHTDTQYF.

With respect to this clone: This likely traces to a read error, being one base from a far larger clone. The genes are TRBV5-4 and TRBJ1-1; D perhaps matches TRBD1 (5 bases). The CDR3 is made up of 13 amino acids. Looked up from germline, CDR1 is SGHNT and CDR2 is YYREEE (reference sequence). CDR3 sequence (DNA): TGTGCCAGCGGCTTTGACAGAGATACTGAAGCTTTCTTT. This translates into CASGFDRDTEAFF.

The CDR3 is CASSVEDGTGAYNEQFF. CDR3 bases: TGTGCCAGCAGCGTAGAAGACGGCACCGGGGCCTACAATGAGCAGTTCTTC. The chain carries TRBV9 and TRBJ2-1; D is perhaps TRBD2 (5 bases). Germline V lookup: CDR1 SGDLS, CDR2 YYNGEE. Trimming left V 0 bases short and J 2 bases short, with 15 bases between. The CDR3 length is 17 residues.

The gene calls are TRBV6-5 and TRBJ2-1; possibly TRBD2 for D (6 bases). The germline V gene has CDR1 MNHEY and CDR2 SVGAGI. This CDR3 has 16 residues. Trimming stripped 0 bases from V and 2 bases from J, with 11 bases between. The CDR3 DNA follows: TGTGCCAGCAGTTACTCGAGTCCTAGCGCCTACAATGAGCAGTTCTTC. Translated, it gives CASSYSSPSAYNEQFF.

This chain links TRBV21-1 with TRBJ2-1; the listed D gene, TRBD2, was not tested against the DNA. TRBV21-1 corresponds to a pseudogene. CDR3 length: 19 amino acids. The DNA for the CDR3 is TGTGCCAGCAGCAAAAGCCCCGAACGGGGCGGGAGGGCCTGCAATGAGCAGTTCTTC. Its protein is CASSKSPERGGRACNEQFF.

The rearrangement links TRBV6-5 to TRBJ2-5; D ambiguous. Trimming cost V 2 bases and J 2 bases, with 6 bases left between them. The CDR3 contains 13 residues. Per germline, CDR1 MNHEY and CDR2 SVGAGI. This chain's CDR3 is CASSYPTQETQYF. The CDR3 DNA reads as TGTGCCAGCAGTTACCCGACACAAGAGACCCAGTACTTC.

The chain combines TRBV30 with TRBJ1-2; TRBD1 matches at 7 bases. Unmatched junction bases numbered 5, after V lost 4 bases and J lost 0 bases. Germline V lookup: CDR1 GTSNPN, CDR2 SVGIG (reference sequence). The CDR3 runs to 14 residues. The DNA of the CDR3 is TGTGCCTGGAATAGACAGGGCCCTAACTATGGCTACACCTTC. It encodes CAWNRQGPNYGYTF.

There are a few counts of this clone. The sample contains more than one DNA sequence encoding this CDR3. The chain employs TRBV19 and TRBJ2-7; possible D gene TRBD2, 5 bases. V lost 4 bases to trimming and J lost 7 bases, with 20 bases between them. Germline assignment: CDR1 LNHDA and CDR2 SQIVND (reference sequence). The CDR3 spans 15 residues. In nucleotides, the CDR3 is TGTGCCAGTAGTACCGCTAGAGGTACTACGGGAGAGCAGTACTTC. The encoded protein is CASSTARGTTGEQYF.

The V gene is TRBV6-6, the J gene TRBJ2-5; D could derive from TRBD1 or TRBD2 (6 bases each). Trimming cost V 2 bases and J 1 base, with 14 bases left between them. This CDR3 region has 16 residues. CDR1 and CDR2 from the germline V gene are MNHNY and SVGAGI (reference sequence). The CDR3 protein is CASSYTAGHSQETQYF. CDR3 bases: TGTGCCAGCAGTTACACCGCGGGACACTCCCAAGAGACCCAGTACTTC.

The chain recombines TRBV6-5 with TRBJ2-1; TRBD2 matches at 8 bases. With 2 bases clipped from V and 5 bases from J, the junction kept 2 bases outside the gene matches. Germline CDR1 is MNHEY and CDR2 is SVGAGI. CDR3 length: 14 residues. This CDR3 reads CASSYQLADNEQFF. Written as DNA, the CDR3 is TGTGCCAGCAGTTACCAACTAGCGGACAATGAGCAGTTCTTC.

The rearrangement joins TRBV7-9 to TRBJ2-3; 12 nucleotides align to TRBD2. The CDR3 runs to 17 residues. Trimming removed 2 bases from V and 1 base from J; junction bases left unmatched: 4. Germline V gene lookup returns CDR1 SEHNR and CDR2 FQNEAQ (reference sequence). As DNA, the CDR3 is TGTGCCAGCAGCTTATTGCGACTAGCGGGGGGCACAGATACGCAGTATTTT. It codes for CASSLLRLAGGTDTQYF.

This clone was counted a few times. The rearrangement links TRBV6-6 to TRBJ1-4, with D unresolved. Trimming removed 7 bases from V and 4 bases from J, with 13 bases in between. Germline CDR1 reads MNHNY; CDR2 reads SVGAGI (reference sequence). The CDR3 totals 14 residues. The CDR3 here is CASKPPNLNEKLFF. DNA for the CDR3: TGTGCCAGCAAGCCCCCAAACCTTAATGAAAAACTGTTTTTT.

The chain links TRBV28 to TRBJ2-7; 12 bases map to TRBD1. Germline V gives CDR1 MDHEN, CDR2 SYDVKM. V lost 0 bases, J lost 7 bases, and 4 bases stayed unmatched. The CDR3 is 15 amino acids. CDR3 coding DNA: TGTGCCAGCAGTTTATGGGGACAGGGGGCAAGGGAGCAGTACTTC. It is translated as CASSLWGQGAREQYF.

This clone was observed a few times. The chain uses TRBV6-1 and TRBJ1-5; no reliable D call. CDR3 length: 14 residues. Germline V gene data show CDR1 as MNHNS and CDR2 as SASEGT. V dropped 0 bases and J dropped 0 bases, with 3 bases sitting between them. The CDR3 region is CASSEAVSNQPQHF. DNA of the CDR3: TGTGCCAGCAGTGAAGCTGTTAGCAATCAGCCCCAGCATTTT.

The chain combines TRBV29-1 with TRBJ1-2; the D is unclear. Looked up from germline, CDR1 is SQVTM and CDR2 is ANQGSEA. V was pared by 3 bases and J by 3 bases, with 11 bases between. There are 13 residues in the CDR3. Here the CDR3 reads CSVEGPGDYGYTF. The DNA of the CDR3 is TGCAGCGTTGAGGGCCCTGGGGACTATGGCTACACCTTC.

This chain connects TRBV5-6 to TRBJ2-1, with D uncertain. The germline V and J ends were trimmed by 2 bases and 0 bases, with 6 bases remaining between them. Germline V gives CDR1 SGHDT, CDR2 YYEEEE. CDR3 length: 14 amino acids. CDR3 DNA sequence: TGTGCCAGCAGCTTTGTAGGCTCCTACAATGAGCAGTTCTTC. Its translation is CASSFVGSYNEQFF.

The rearrangement uses TRBV15 and TRBJ2-1; D gene ambiguous. The V gene's germline CDR1 is LNHNV and CDR2 YYDKDF (reference sequence). V was cut by 1 base and J by 0 bases, with 7 bases left in between. The CDR3 extends over 15 amino acids. CDR3 protein: CATSRVRTSYNEQFF. The CDR3 DNA sequence: TGTGCCACCAGCAGAGTGAGGACCTCCTACAATGAGCAGTTCTTC. The entire variable domain, with the rest obtained from reference TRBV15 and TRBJ2-1, is as follows: DAMVIQNPRYQVTQFGKPVTLSCSQTLNHNVMYWYQQKSSQAPKLLFHYYDKDFNNEADTPDNFQSRRPNTSFCFLDIRSPGLGDTAMYLCATSRVRTSYNEQFFGPGTRLTVL.

The rearrangement links TRBV6-5 to TRBJ2-5, with TRBD2 identical over 10 bases. Germline loops: CDR1 MNHEY, CDR2 SVGAGI. Trimming removed 2 bases from V and 4 bases from J; junction bases left unmatched: 7. The length of the CDR3 is 16 residues. The CDR3 protein is CASSYRVSGRRETQYF. DNA of the CDR3: TGTGCCAGCAGTTACAGGGTTAGCGGGAGGCGAGAGACCCAGTACTTC.

This clone was found many times. The CDR3 DNA reads as TGTGCCAGCAGTGAAGTTAACCGAAATAAGGACACCATATATTTT. This gives the protein CASSEVNRNKDTIYF. The rearrangement uses TRBV6-1 and TRBJ1-3; D remains unclear. There are 15 residues in the CDR3. Looked up from germline, CDR1 is MNHNS and CDR2 is SASEGT. V was trimmed by 1 base and J by 8 bases, leaving 15 bases between them.

The gene calls are TRBV2 and TRBJ2-1, with 8 bases that match TRBD1. The V segment lost 5 bases and the J segment 7 bases; nucleotides outside the gene matches: 13. The CDR3 loop spans 16 amino acids. The germline gives CDR1 SNHLY, CDR2 FYNNEI. CDR3 sequence reads: CASSPDRAVRGNEQFF. CDR3 DNA sequence: TGTGCCAGCAGTCCGGACAGGGCCGTTAGGGGGAATGAGCAGTTCTTC.

The chain uses TRBV5-1 and TRBJ2-2; 8 bases map to TRBD1. In germline, CDR1 is SGHRS, CDR2 YFSETQ. V was clipped by 0 bases and J by 6 bases; unmatched bases: 4. The CDR3 runs 15 residues. DNA for the CDR3: TGCGCCAGCAGCTTGGCGACAGGGGCTTCCGGGGAGCTGTTTTTT. Translated: CASSLATGASGELFF.

The J gene is TRBJ2-1, the V gene TRBV19, with no clear D. This CDR3 region has 13 residues. V was pared by 6 bases and J by 9 bases, with 15 bases between. CDR1 LNHDA and CDR2 SQIVND come from the germline V gene (reference sequence). The CDR3 spells CASSRAAGVEQFF. The CDR3 coding sequence is TGTGCCAGTAGCCGCGCAGCTGGAGTTGAGCAGTTCTTC.

The rearrangement links TRBV4-1 to TRBJ2-7; 9 positions agree with TRBD1. The CDR3 totals 12 residues. V was pared by 4 bases and J by 6 bases, with 1 base of the junction left unmatched. Germline V gene sequence: CDR1 MGHRA, CDR2 YSYEKL. CDR3 DNA: TGCGCCAGCAGCCTACAGGGGGCCGAGCAGTACTTC. It translates to CASSLQGAEQYF.